Each of the 28 T cell receptor beta chains below was sequenced from the same sample in a study of blood T cell repertoires in COVID-19. TCRdb's table, derived via immunoSEQ multiplex PCR, lists solely in-frame clones and lacks some. This sample has 100,000 or so clones, with 70% to 80% found just once. Input material: peripheral blood. The receptors were sampled from a man in his 70s with active or convalescent COVID-19.

This clone was detected once. The V and J genes are TRBV27 and TRBJ2-7; 11 positions match TRBD1. V lost 6 bases and J lost 4; bases outside the gene matches: 17. From germline, CDR1 is MNHEY and CDR2 SMNVEV (reference sequence). The CDR3 runs to 18 residues. The CDR3 region has the DNA TGTGCCAGCAGCCCCCGGGACAGGGGGACTGGGCCCCTTTACGAGCAGTACTTC. This encodes CASSPRDRGTGPLYEQYF.

This clone was seen only once. The chain has TRBV9 and TRBJ2-5, with a weak D call TRBD2 (6 bases). Germline V CDR1 and CDR2: SGDLS, YYNGEE. V was cut by 3 bases and J by 10 bases, with 13 bases left in between. This CDR3 is 12 amino acids long. CDR3 protein: CASSGGERVQYF. CDR3 bases: TGTGCCAGCAGCGGCGGGGAGAGGGTCCAGTACTTC.

J is TRBJ1-1 and V is TRBV5-4; 8 bases fit TRBD1. In germline, CDR1 is SGHNT, CDR2 YYREEE (reference sequence). The CDR3 has 19 residues. Losses at the gene ends were 0 bases for V and 5 bases for J; bases not matched to a gene: 18. The CDR3, as DNA: TGTGCCAGCAGCTTGGGACCCCTCGACCTAACAGGGGGGGGGACTGAAGCTTTCTTT. Translated: CASSLGPLDLTGGGTEAFF.

The rearrangement uses TRBV28 and TRBJ2-1, with D perhaps matching TRBD1 (5 bases). The V gene's germline CDR1 is MDHEN and CDR2 SYDVKM. Trimming cost V 5 bases and J 0 bases, with 17 bases left between them. This CDR3 contains 17 residues. The CDR3 bases are TGTGCCAGCAGTAAACCCGTTTGGGGCAGCTCCTACAATGAGCAGTTCTTC. This gives the protein CASSKPVWGSSYNEQFF.

The rearrangement joins TRBV6-5 to TRBJ2-2; 7 nucleotides match TRBD1. The CDR3 totals 14 residues. The J segment lost 7 bases and the V segment lost 4 bases, leaving 6 bases of the junction unmatched. CDR1 and CDR2 from the germline V gene are MNHEY and SVGAGI. The CDR3 region has the DNA TGTGCCAGCAGTTTTACAGGGGCCGGCGGGGAGCTGTTTTTT. The encoded protein is CASSFTGAGGELFF.

The chain employs TRBV3-1 (or the pseudogene TRBV3-2) and TRBJ2-1; TRBD2 matches at 10 bases. The length of the CDR3 is 15 residues. J was trimmed by 6 bases and V by 4 bases; bases with no gene match: 6. Germline V gives CDR1 LGHDT, CDR2 YNNKEL (reference sequence). The CDR3 DNA reads as TGTGCCAGCAGCCTGTTGAGCGGGGGGGCCAATGAGCAGTTCTTC. This codes for CASSLLSGGANEQFF.

The rearrangement links TRBV14 to TRBJ2-7, with D tentatively TRBD2 (5 bases). The CDR3 runs 15 residues. V was clipped by 6 bases and J by 1 base, with 16 bases between them. Germline V gives CDR1 SGHDN, CDR2 FVKESK. Here the CDR3 DNA reads TGTGCCAGCAGTCGGGGTGATGGCTTTTCCTACGAGCAGTACTTC. Translation: CASSRGDGFSYEQYF.

In its sample, this clone was seen once. The chain carries TRBV9 and TRBJ1-4; 7 bases match TRBD1. J gave up 8 bases and V 0 bases, and 7 bases lay outside the gene matches. CDR1 SGDLS and CDR2 YYNGEE come from the germline V gene. The length of the CDR3 is 15 residues. Here the CDR3 reads CASSVAGTAREKLFF. The CDR3 bases are TGTGCCAGCAGCGTAGCGGGGACAGCAAGAGAAAAACTGTTTTTT.

The chain couples TRBV18 to TRBJ2-1; D is possibly TRBD2 (6 bases). The V end lost 4 bases, the J end lost 5 bases, and 15 bases lay between the germline ends. The CDR3 runs 15 residues. Germline values: CDR1 KGHSH, CDR2 LQKENI. The CDR3 protein is CASSRDSRQNNEQFF. The CDR3 nucleotides read TGTGCCAGCTCACGGGACTCCCGGCAAAACAATGAGCAGTTCTTC.

The CDR3 DNA reads TGTGCCAGCAGCTCAACCGGGACAGCGTTATATAGCAATCAGCCCCAGCATTTT. This encodes CASSSTGTALYSNQPQHF. The chain is built from TRBV5-6 and TRBJ1-5; TRBD1 agrees at 7 bases. Germline V CDR1 and CDR2: SGHDT, YYEEEE. This CDR3 is 18 amino acids long. V was clipped by 3 bases and J by 0 bases; unmatched bases: 12.

The chain uses TRBV5-8 and TRBJ2-7; no firm D call. Looked up from germline, CDR1 is SGHTS and CDR2 is YDEGEE. V was clipped by 4 bases and J by 3 bases, with 26 bases between them. The CDR3 runs 18 residues. The chain's CDR3 is CASSPPPPPDMLNYEQYF. The CDR3 DNA reads TGTGCCAGCAGCCCACCCCCCCCGCCCGACATGTTAAACTACGAGCAGTACTTC. The full variable domain, with the rest looked up from reference TRBV5-8 and TRBJ2-7, is EAGVTQSPTHLIKTRGQQATLRCSPISGHTSVYWYQQALGLGLQFLLWYDEGEERNRGNFPPRFSGRQFPNYSSELNVNALELEDSALYLCASSPPPPPDMLNYEQYFGPGTRLTVT.

CDR3 residues: CASSLGDNQPQHF. For the CDR3, the DNA is TGTGCCAGCAGCTTAGGAGACAATCAGCCCCAGCATTTT. This chain connects TRBV7-3 to TRBJ1-5, with D unresolved. This CDR3 comprises 13 residues. The germline CDR1 and CDR2 sequences are SGHTA and FQGTGA. Trimming stripped 2 bases from V and 3 bases from J, with 5 bases between. Full variable domain (missing parts from reference TRBV7-3 and TRBJ1-5): GAGVSQTPSNKVTEKGKYVELRCDPISGHTALYWYRQSLGQGPEFLIYFQGTGAADDSGLPNDRFFAVRPEGSVSTLKIQRTERGDSAVYLCASSLGDNQPQHFGDGTRLSIL.

The chain links TRBV28 to TRBJ2-2, with 9 bases lining up with TRBD1. Germline V CDR1 and CDR2: MDHEN, SYDVKM. This CDR3 is built from 18 residues. J lost 5 bases, V lost 1 base, and 11 bases had no gene match. The CDR3 spells CASSLSPIWDRATGELFF. The CDR3 DNA is TGTGCCAGCAGTTTATCCCCGATCTGGGACAGGGCTACCGGGGAGCTGTTTTTT.

Concerning this clone itself: The junction differs from germline at one of its ends, possibly a read error. The chain uses TRBV3-1 (or the pseudogene TRBV3-2) and TRBJ2-7; 10 bases are shared with TRBD1. Germline CDR1 LGHDT, CDR2 YNNKEL (reference sequence). CDR3 length: 15 amino acids. DNA of the CDR3: TGTGCCAGCACCCAAGGGGACAGGGGTCTCCACGAGCAGTACTTC. Encoded protein: CASTQGDRGLHEQYF.

This chain uses TRBV5-1 with TRBJ2-1; no clear D gene. Germline V lookup: CDR1 SGHRS, CDR2 YFSETQ. Trimming shortened V by 4 bases and J by 6 bases, and 11 bases separated the two germline ends. The CDR3 sequence is 13 residues long. CDR3 DNA: TGCGCCAGCAGCCCCCGGGTCGGCAATGAGCAGTTCTTC. Its translation is CASSPRVGNEQFF.

The chain combines TRBV6-2 or TRBV6-3 with TRBJ2-5; possible D gene TRBD1, 6 bases. The CDR3 is 16 amino acids. Trimming pared 5 bases from V and 0 bases from J, leaving 16 bases between. Per the germline V gene, CDR1 is MNHEY and CDR2 is SVGEGT. The CDR3 coding sequence is TGTGCCAGCAGTGAGTGGACAGTCGAGAACCAAGAGACCCAGTACTTC. Translation gives CASSEWTVENQETQYF.

The V and J genes are TRBV18 and TRBJ2-7; weak D call: TRBD1 (5 bases). The CDR3 covers 15 residues. The V end was cut by 6 bases, the J end by 7 bases, with 22 bases between. Germline V gene sequence: CDR1 KGHSH, CDR2 LQKENI. CDR3 loop: CASSPGTGGSGEQYF. The CDR3 DNA follows: TGTGCCAGCTCCCCCGGAACAGGTGGTAGTGGGGAGCAGTACTTC.

The gene calls are TRBV10-3 and TRBJ2-1; tentatively, D is TRBD2 (6 bases). Germline V gene lookup returns CDR1 ENHRY and CDR2 SYGVKD. The CDR3 is 16 amino acids. Trimming shortened V by 0 bases and J by 2 bases, and 11 bases separated the two germline ends. The CDR3 DNA reads as TGTGCCATCAGTGAGTCGAGGGGAGGTACCTACAATGAGCAGTTCTTC. It translates to CAISESRGGTYNEQFF.

V is TRBV5-8 and J is TRBJ2-5; TRBD2 aligns across 9 bases. Germline CDR1 SGHTS, CDR2 YDEGEE. The trim removed 0 bases at V and 4 bases at J, leaving 7 bases unmatched. The CDR3 has 16 residues. As DNA, the CDR3 is TGTGCCAGCAGCTTGGGGCTGCGGGAGGGCCGAGAGACCCAGTACTTC. Translated: CASSLGLREGRETQYF.

V and J are TRBV19 and TRBJ2-3, with 13 bases lining up with TRBD2. Germline trimming cut 4 bases from V and 2 bases from J; bases unmatched to any gene: 6. CDR3 length: 17 amino acids. CDR1 is LNHDA, CDR2 SQIVND, per germline (reference sequence). CDR3 residues: CASSRQTSGGTTDTQYF. In DNA form, the CDR3 reads TGTGCCAGTAGTAGACAGACTAGCGGGGGGACCACAGATACGCAGTATTTT.

The V call is TRBV19, the J call TRBJ1-2, with TRBD1 as a possible D gene (5 bases). V dropped 5 bases and J dropped 8 bases, with 24 bases sitting between them. Germline V gives CDR1 LNHDA, CDR2 SQIVND (reference sequence). CDR3 length: 16 residues. The CDR3 is CASSSLGAGGRGGYTF. As DNA, the CDR3 is TGTGCCAGTAGTTCCCTAGGCGCGGGGGGGAGAGGAGGCTACACCTTC.

The chain combines TRBV19 with TRBJ1-1; D call uncertain. This CDR3 is built from 14 residues. The germline CDR1 and CDR2 sequences are LNHDA and SQIVND (reference sequence). V was pared by 5 bases and J by 3 bases, with 13 bases between. The CDR3 here is CASSLGRRDTEAFF. CDR3 DNA sequence: TGTGCCAGTAGTTTGGGCAGGAGGGACACTGAAGCTTTCTTT.

The chain links TRBV28 to TRBJ2-5, with 8 bases identical to TRBD2. CDR1 and CDR2 from the germline V gene are MDHEN and SYDVKM. This CDR3 has 16 residues. The junction had 15 bases not matched to a gene; V was cut back by 8 bases and J by 4 bases. CDR3 DNA: TGTGCCAGCGAGAGACTAGCGTCCGGGGGGGCAGAGACCCAGTACTTC. It specifies CASERLASGGAETQYF.

This chain joins TRBV2 and TRBJ2-7, with D possibly being TRBD2 (5 bases). The CDR3 loop spans 12 amino acids. Germline values: CDR1 SNHLY, CDR2 FYNNEI. V was shortened by 3 bases and J by 11 bases, with 14 bases between the two germline ends. The CDR3 DNA reads TGTGCCAGCAGTGAGGGAGCTTATTCGAAGTACTTC. It translates to CASSEGAYSKYF.

The rearrangement joins TRBV7-2 to TRBJ2-1; TRBD2 agrees at 7 bases. The CDR3 is 15 amino acids. V shed 7 bases, J shed 8 bases, and the junction held 14 bases outside the gene matches. CDR1 and CDR2 (germline): SGHTA, FQGNSA. In nucleotides, the CDR3 is TGTGCCAGCACCCCTTGGGAGGGATCTAGGGATGAGCAGTTCTTC. As protein: CASTPWEGSRDEQFF.

V gene TRBV4-1 combines with J gene TRBJ1-6; TRBD1 agrees at 7 bases. Losses at the gene ends were 3 bases for V and 4 bases for J; bases not matched to a gene: 3. The CDR3 sequence is 15 residues long. Germline V CDR1 and CDR2: MGHRA, YSYEKL. As DNA, the CDR3 is TGCGCCAGCAGCCACCGACAGGGTTATAATTCACCCCTCCACTTT. It is translated as CASSHRQGYNSPLHF.

The chain links TRBV28 to TRBJ2-7; 12 bases match TRBD2. The CDR3 loop spans 15 amino acids. Germline V lookup: CDR1 MDHEN, CDR2 SYDVKM. The J segment lost 6 bases and the V segment lost 5 bases, leaving 8 bases of the junction unmatched. The CDR3 DNA follows: TGTGCCAGCAGTAAATATTCTAGCGGGGGGGTCGAGCAGTACTTC. Translating gives CASSKYSSGGVEQYF.

This clone was seen just once. The V gene is TRBV27, the J gene TRBJ2-7; 11 bases agree with TRBD2. The CDR3 loop spans 14 amino acids. V dropped 4 bases and J dropped 5; count of bases not matched to a gene: 4. CDR1 MNHEY and CDR2 SMNVEV come from the germline V gene (reference sequence). The CDR3 DNA is TGTGCCAGCAGTTGGCTAGCGGGAGGCGACGAGCAGTACTTC. This sequence encodes CASSWLAGGDEQYF.